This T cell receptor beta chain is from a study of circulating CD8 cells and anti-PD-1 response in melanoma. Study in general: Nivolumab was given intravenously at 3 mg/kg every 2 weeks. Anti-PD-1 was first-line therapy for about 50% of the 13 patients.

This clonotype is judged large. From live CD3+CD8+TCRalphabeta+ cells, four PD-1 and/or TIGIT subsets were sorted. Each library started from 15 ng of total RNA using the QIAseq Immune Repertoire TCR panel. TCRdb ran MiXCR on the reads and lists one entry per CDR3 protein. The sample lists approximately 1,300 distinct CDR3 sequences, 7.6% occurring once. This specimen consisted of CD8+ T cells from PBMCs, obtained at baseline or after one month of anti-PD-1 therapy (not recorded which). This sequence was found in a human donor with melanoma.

In DNA, the CDR3 is TGTGCCACCAGTGACAGTTCCGGGGGGGGTTACACTGAAGCTTTCTTT. Its protein product is CATSDSSGGGYTEAFF. The V call is TRBV24-1, the J call TRBJ1-1; TRBD1 is a possible D gene (5 bases). This CDR3 has 16 residues. The germline V and J ends were trimmed by 4 bases and 3 bases, with 17 bases remaining between them. Germline CDR1 is KGHDR and CDR2 is SFDVKD.